The next 29 T cell receptor beta chains were all read from a single sample in a study of glioma-infiltrating T cells after dendritic cell vaccination. Profiled with immunoSEQ multiplex PCR; TCRdb holds only in-frame clones, not every one. Of around 78,000 clones in the sample, 85% are singletons; the top ten hold under 8.5%. Time point defined: after dendritic cell vaccination, including at tumor progression/relapse. This specimen was blood, taken after dendritic cell vaccination. The receptors here all came from a human donor with glioblastoma.

This CDR3 reads CASSQVLQGVYGYTF. The DNA of the CDR3 is TGCGCCAGCAGCCAAGTTCTGCAGGGGGTCTATGGCTACACCTTC. The chain uses TRBV4-3 and TRBJ1-2; 7 positions agree with TRBD1. The V segment lost 1 base and the J segment 4 bases; nucleotides outside the gene matches: 6. Germline CDR1 is LGHNA and CDR2 is YSLEER. The CDR3 is 15 amino acids.

This rearrangement joins TRBV6-5 to TRBJ2-7; TRBD2 matches 7 bases. V was pared by 6 bases and J by 5 bases, with 7 bases of the junction left unmatched. This CDR3 is 13 amino acids long. Per the germline V gene, CDR1 is MNHEY and CDR2 is SVGAGI. The DNA for the CDR3 is TGTGCCAGCAGATTTACTAGCGAGGACGAGCAGTACTTC. Translated, it gives CASRFTSEDEQYF.

The chain carries TRBV18 and TRBJ2-7, with TRBD2 as a possible D gene (5 bases). Trimming took off 3 bases at V and 4 bases at J, with 10 bases between the two ends. This CDR3 region has 13 residues. Germline CDR1 and CDR2: KGHSH and LQKENI. CDR3 DNA sequence: TGTGCCAGCTCACCCGGGAATTGGTACGAGCAGTACTTC. Translated: CASSPGNWYEQYF. The full variable domain, its missing parts supplied by reference TRBV18 and TRBJ2-7, is NAGVMQNPRHLVRRRGQEARLRCSPMKGHSHVYWYRQLPEEGLKFMVYLQKENIIDESGMPKERFSAEFPKEGPSILRIQQVVRGDSAAYFCASSPGNWYEQYFGPGTRLTVT.

V gene TRBV9 combines with J gene TRBJ2-1, with 11 positions matching TRBD2. The CDR3 runs 14 residues. The V gene end was trimmed by 6 bases and the J gene end by 6 bases; junction bases not matched to a gene: 5. CDR1 and CDR2 from the germline V gene are SGDLS and YYNGEE. As DNA, the CDR3 is TGTGCCAGCACAGGGACTAGCGGCAGCAATGAGCAGTTCTTC. Translation: CASTGTSGSNEQFF.

The chain is built from TRBV9 and TRBJ1-2; 8 nucleotides line up with TRBD1. V lost 0 bases, J lost 4 bases, and 11 bases stayed unmatched. Germline CDR1 is SGDLS and CDR2 is YYNGEE. The CDR3 runs to 17 residues. CDR3 nucleotide sequence: TGTGCCAGCAGCGTAGGGCCCGGGACAGGCACTAGCTATGGCTACACCTTC. This codes for CASSVGPGTGTSYGYTF.

The chain has TRBV5-1 and TRBJ2-1; 11 bases are shared with TRBD1. The germline CDR1 and CDR2 sequences are SGHRS and YFSETQ. Germline trimming cut 2 bases from V and 7 bases from J; bases unmatched to any gene: 5. CDR3 length: 15 residues. CDR3 sequence (DNA): TGCGCCAGCAGCTTCACCGGGACAGGGGGAAATGAGCAGTTCTTC. Translation: CASSFTGTGGNEQFF. The full variable domain, rest sourced from reference TRBV5-1 and TRBJ2-1, is KAGVTQTPRYLIKTRGQQVTLSCSPISGHRSVSWYQQTPGQGLQFLFEYFSETQRNKGNFPGRFSGRQFSNSRSEMNVSTLELGDSALYLCASSFTGTGGNEQFFGPGTRLTVL.

This clone turned up a few times. The chain combines TRBV4-1 with TRBJ2-2, with 10 positions matching TRBD2. The CDR3 runs to 22 residues. CDR1 and CDR2 (germline): MGHRA, YSYEKL. V lost 3 bases to trimming and J lost 4 bases; unmatched junction nucleotides: 23. This CDR3 is CASSHPGLRTGLAGEVTGELFF. The CDR3 coding sequence is TGCGCCAGCAGCCACCCGGGCCTCAGGACAGGGCTAGCGGGAGAGGTCACCGGGGAGCTGTTTTTT.

The CDR3 nucleotides are TGTGCCAGCAGTAGGGACAGGGCAATCCAGCCCCAGCATTTT. Residues: CASSRDRAIQPQHF. The gene calls are TRBV27 and TRBJ1-5; 9 bases line up with TRBD1. The CDR3 contains 14 residues. J was trimmed by 7 bases and V by 5 bases; bases with no gene match: 6. In germline, CDR1 is MNHEY, CDR2 SMNVEV (reference sequence).

This chain uses TRBV7-9 with TRBJ2-1; the D gene is possibly TRBD1 (6 bases). Deletions cut 5 bases from V and 5 bases from J, with 13 bases between. CDR1 is SEHNR and CDR2 is FQNEAQ in the germline V gene (reference sequence). This CDR3 has 14 amino acids. The CDR3 sequence: CASSIQGSHNEQFF. The CDR3 nucleotides are TGTGCCAGCAGCATACAGGGTTCCCACAATGAGCAGTTCTTC.

This clone was detected only a few times. At one of its ends the junction is not consistent with the germline gene, which may arise from a read error. The J gene is TRBJ2-7, the V gene TRBV5-3; TRBD1 aligns across 8 bases. TRBV5-3 is flagged as an ORF with uncertain function. The CDR3 runs to 13 residues. Written as DNA, the CDR3 is TGCGCCAGCAGCCAAAGGACAGGGAGGGAGCAGTACTTC. This codes for CASSQRTGREQYF.

This rearrangement joins TRBV2 to TRBJ2-1; tentative D call: TRBD2 (5 bases). Trimming stripped 8 bases from V and 4 bases from J, with 12 bases between. The CDR3 contains 13 residues. Germline V gene sequence: CDR1 SNHLY, CDR2 FYNNEI. CDR3 sequence reads: CASDLTSYNEQFF. The CDR3 DNA is TGTGCCAGCGATTTAACTAGTTACAATGAGCAGTTCTTC.

This clone was seen only a few times. The V and J genes are TRBV7-9 and TRBJ2-7; TRBD1 agrees at 7 bases. Unmatched junction bases numbered 13, after V lost 7 bases and J lost 4 bases. The CDR3 runs to 15 residues. CDR1 SEHNR and CDR2 FQNEAQ come from the germline V gene (reference sequence). DNA of the CDR3: TGTGCCAGCAACCCCCCATCGGGACAGATTTACGAGCAGTACTTC. Residues: CASNPPSGQIYEQYF.

The chain joins TRBV13 to TRBJ2-7; 7 bases fit TRBD1. J gave up 4 bases and V 4 bases, and 10 bases lay outside the gene matches. Germline V CDR1 and CDR2: PRHDT, FYEKMQ (reference sequence). CDR3 length equals 15 residues. This CDR3 is CASSYDKQGLYEQYF. CDR3 DNA sequence: TGTGCCAGCAGCTACGATAAACAGGGGTTATACGAGCAGTACTTC.

This rearrangement joins TRBV5-8 to TRBJ1-2, with D perhaps TRBD1 (5 bases). Germline assignment: CDR1 SGHTS and CDR2 YDEGEE. This CDR3 comprises 13 residues. The V end was cut by 4 bases, the J end by 8 bases, with 15 bases between. This CDR3 is CASSHSPGFGYTF. CDR3 bases: TGTGCCAGCAGCCATAGCCCAGGGTTCGGCTACACCTTC.

In DNA, the CDR3 is TGTGCCAGCAGCCTCGGGGAGGGTTTGCAGCCCCAGCATTTT. Its translation is CASSLGEGLQPQHF. The chain is built from TRBV7-6 and TRBJ1-5; no clear D gene. Germline V gives CDR1 SGHVS, CDR2 FNYEAQ. Deletions cut 5 bases from V and 7 bases from J, with 15 bases between. The CDR3 has 14 residues. Full variable domain (missing parts from reference TRBV7-6 and TRBJ1-5): GAGVSQSPRYKVTKRGQDVALRCDPISGHVSLYWYRQALGQGPEFLTYFNYEAQQDKSGLPNDRFSAERPEGSISTLTIQRTEQRDSAMYRCASSLGEGLQPQHFGDGTRLSIL.

A few counts support this clone. The gene calls are TRBV25-1 and TRBJ2-7, with 7 nucleotides matching TRBD1. Germline V CDR1 and CDR2: MGHDK, SYGVNS. Trimming took 6 bases from V and 2 from J; bases not matched to a gene: 10. CDR3 length equals 15 residues. CDR3 sequence (DNA): TGTGCCAGCAGCCTCGCACAGGGGCCGGCCTACGAGCAGTACTTC. Its translation is CASSLAQGPAYEQYF.

CDR3 sequence (DNA): TGTGCCAGCAGGGACAGGTTTACTGCTATCTATGGCTACACCTTC. Translating gives CASRDRFTAIYGYTF. The V gene is TRBV6-1, the J gene TRBJ1-2, with 7 positions matching TRBD1. The germline V gene has CDR1 MNHNS and CDR2 SASEGT. V lost 6 bases to trimming and J lost 4 bases; unmatched junction nucleotides: 11. This CDR3 has 15 residues.

This chain uses TRBV28 with TRBJ1-2; D may be TRBD1 (5 bases). V dropped 3 bases and J dropped 0 bases, with 11 bases sitting between them. The CDR3 spans 15 residues. Germline assignment: CDR1 MDHEN and CDR2 SYDVKM. In nucleotides, the CDR3 is TGTGCCAGCAGTTTCGTACAGGTTACTAACTATGGCTACACCTTC. It specifies CASSFVQVTNYGYTF.

The CDR3 spells CASSTGGPYNEQFF. CDR3 nucleotide sequence: TGTGCCAGTAGTACAGGGGGCCCGTACAATGAGCAGTTCTTC. The V gene is TRBV19, the J gene TRBJ2-1, with 8 bases fitting TRBD1. The CDR3 has 14 amino acids. V dropped 4 bases and J dropped 4; count of bases not matched to a gene: 3. Germline V CDR1 and CDR2: LNHDA, SQIVND (reference sequence).

J is TRBJ2-1 and V is TRBV19, with D tentatively TRBD2 (5 bases). The CDR3 is 15 amino acids. Trimming stripped 10 bases from V and 4 bases from J, with 20 bases between. Germline V gives CDR1 LNHDA, CDR2 SQIVND (reference sequence). The CDR3 DNA reads TGTGCCACATTCCCCGGAGGCAGCCCATACAATGAGCAGTTCTTC. It specifies CATFPGGSPYNEQFF.

The V gene is TRBV4-1, the J gene TRBJ2-5; 7 bases line up with TRBD1. The J call may not be correct, given that the DNA end is closer to TRBJ2-7. CDR1 MGHRA and CDR2 YSYEKL come from the germline V gene. The CDR3 totals 15 residues. CDR3 residues: CASSQPKTGLGEQYF. In nucleotides, the CDR3 is TGCGCCAGCAGCCAGCCCAAGACAGGGTTGGGCGAGCAGTACTTC.

This clone was seen just once. V usage is TRBV7-2 and J usage is TRBJ1-1; the match to TRBD1 covers 7 bases. This CDR3 comprises 15 residues. V shed 2 bases and J 4 bases; nucleotides not matched to a gene: 7. Looked up from germline, CDR1 is SGHTA and CDR2 is FQGNSA. CDR3 nucleotide sequence: TGTGCCAGCAGCTTAATCTCGACAGGGAGCACTGAAGCTTTCTTT. It is translated as CASSLISTGSTEAFF.

The V call is TRBV2, the J call TRBJ2-1; 12 nucleotides line up with TRBD2. From germline, CDR1 is SNHLY and CDR2 FYNNEI. V was clipped by 6 bases and J by 3 bases; unmatched bases: 6. The CDR3 consists of 16 residues. Here the CDR3 reads CASSPGLAGRYNEQFF. The DNA for the CDR3 is TGTGCCAGCAGCCCTGGACTAGCGGGACGCTACAATGAGCAGTTCTTC.

The CDR3 DNA reads TGTGCCAGCAGGGGGACAGGGGGACAAGAGACCCAGTACTTC. It yields the protein CASRGTGGQETQYF. The chain combines TRBV2 with TRBJ2-5, with 11 nucleotides matching TRBD1. Germline loops: CDR1 SNHLY, CDR2 FYNNEI. The CDR3 is 14 residues long. V was pared by 6 bases and J by 2 bases, with 2 bases of the junction left unmatched.

This clone was seen only a few times. The chain recombines TRBV7-3 with TRBJ2-1; 9 bases are a match to TRBD2. The length of the CDR3 is 14 residues. Germline loops: CDR1 SGHTA, CDR2 FQGTGA. J gave up 6 bases and V 6 bases, and 6 bases lay outside the gene matches. The chain's CDR3 is CASSNAGGGNEQFF. CDR3 bases: TGTGCCAGCAGTAATGCGGGAGGGGGCAATGAGCAGTTCTTC.

The chain uses TRBV28 and TRBJ1-5; tentative D call: TRBD1 (5 bases). Per germline, CDR1 MDHEN and CDR2 SYDVKM. The CDR3 is 14 residues long. Trimming removed 3 bases at V and 7 bases at J, with 13 bases between. The CDR3 protein is CASSFRAVWQPQHF. The CDR3 DNA reads as TGTGCCAGCAGTTTCAGGGCCGTTTGGCAGCCCCAGCATTTT.

This clone appeared a single time. The chain links TRBV12-5 to TRBJ2-3; 10 bases match TRBD1. The CDR3 has 15 residues. In germline, CDR1 is LGHNT, CDR2 FRNRAP. The ends lost 6 bases at V and 2 bases at J; junction bases unmatched: 5. CDR3 coding DNA: TGTGCTAGTGGCCAGGGACAGGGGATCACAGATACGCAGTATTTT. Translation gives CASGQGQGITDTQYF.

This sequence joins TRBV6-1 and TRBJ1-1, with a tentative D call TRBD1 (5 bases). CDR3 length: 13 amino acids. V shed 7 bases and J shed 4 bases, with 13 bases lying between them. CDR1 MNHNS and CDR2 SASEGT come from the germline V gene. This CDR3 is CASIMGGGTEAFF. The CDR3 DNA sequence: TGTGCCAGCATCATGGGGGGTGGCACTGAAGCTTTCTTT.

This chain connects TRBV4-3 to TRBJ2-7; 7 nucleotides align to TRBD2. V shed 4 bases and J 4 bases; nucleotides not matched to a gene: 16. The germline gives CDR1 LGHNA, CDR2 YSLEER. This CDR3 region has 17 residues. The CDR3 loop is CASSPAFTSEKSYEQYF. CDR3 in DNA: TGCGCCAGCAGCCCCGCCTTTACTAGCGAGAAGTCATACGAGCAGTACTTC.